A single T cell receptor (beta chain) is shown here with its context. Antigen: not known. The source of the sample is a study of graft-versus-host responses after intestinal transplantation. Across the study: Transplantation in recipients was multivisceral, liver-intestinal, or isolated intestinal. All recipients got anti-thymocyte globulin induction, then tacrolimus and steroids for 2 to 4 years. Study-wide points: Some GvH clones appeared in ileal mucosa or blood before recipient bone marrow. Those patients showing graft-donor T cell macrochimerism displayed high graft-versus-host to host-versus-graft clonal ratios in allografts.

In germline, CDR1 is SNHLY, CDR2 FYNNEI. The CDR3 contains 15 residues. Trimming left V 2 bases short and J 0 bases short, with 8 bases between. Using immunoSEQ multiplex PCR, the repertoire was profiled, and TCRdb retains in-frame clones only, with some absent. The table lists under 85,000 clones, approximately 93% of them singletons. The sample was unstimulated CD8+ T cells sorted from spleen or lymph node cells, taken before intestinal transplant. The chain combines TRBV2 with TRBJ1-5; D remains ambiguous. The receptor was isolated from a human donor who received an intestinal transplant. The CDR3, as DNA: TGTGCCAGCAGTGAATGGGTCCATAGCAATCAGCCCCAGCATTTT. It translates to CASSEWVHSNQPQHF.